This paragraph covers one T cell receptor (beta chain) sequence. The sample originates from a study of blood T cell repertoires in COVID-19. In the study overall: COVID-19 samples from acute and convalescent phases originated in the United States, Italy and Spain. T cells, B-cell-depleted T cells, or PBMCs provided the cDNA or gDNA that served as material.

Germline CDR1 PRHDT, CDR2 FYEKMQ (reference sequence). V was trimmed by 2 bases and J by 5 bases, leaving 10 bases between them. The CDR3 has 14 amino acids. The data were produced by immunoSEQ multiplex PCR, yet TCRdb's version contains in-frame clones alone and is incomplete. The data contain some 58,000 clones, 60% to 85% of them singletons. The sample was peripheral blood. The gene calls are TRBV13 and TRBJ1-5; D may be TRBD1 (6 bases). This clonotype originated in a human donor in a cohort sampled during active COVID-19. CDR3 coding DNA: TGTGCCAGCAGCTTACAGGGGCCTTATCAGCCCCAGCATTTT. Its translation: CASSLQGPYQPQHF. Looking up the rest from reference TRBV13 and TRBJ1-5 gives the full variable domain: AAGVIQSPRHLIKEKRETATLKCYPIPRHDTVYWYQQGPGQDPQFLISFYEKMQSDKGSIPDRFSAQQFSDYHSELNMSSLELGDSALYFCASSLQGPYQPQHFGDGTRLSIL.